This T cell receptor beta chain is drawn from a study of CD8+CD57+ T cells in acquired aplastic anemia. Trimming left V 5 bases short and J 3 bases short, with 14 bases between. The CDR3 loop spans 14 amino acids. Germline CDR1 is SQVTM and CDR2 is ANQGSEA. Genomic DNA served as template for TCR beta VDJ and CDR3 profiling. MiXCR was run by TCRdb on the reads, yielding one entry per CDR3 protein. The table shows some 42,000 distinct CDR3 sequences, with 65% to 70% occurring only once. Sequenced input: sorted CD4+, CD8+, or CD8+CD57+ T cells (not recorded which) from PBMCs. This clonotype was sampled from a human donor in good health, serving as a control. This chain joins TRBV29-1 and TRBJ2-1, with D possibly TRBD2 on 6 matching bases. CDR3 in amino acids: CSVQRAANYNEQFF. CDR3 DNA sequence: TGCAGCGTTCAGCGGGCGGCAAACTACAATGAGCAGTTCTTC.